Only one count was recorded for the clone carrying this TCR beta chain. This specimen belongs to a study of blood T cell repertoires in COVID-19. Study context: Samples of COVID-19 (acute and convalescent) were obtained from the United States, Italy and Spain. In each case, the material was cDNA or gDNA derived from T cells, B-cell-depleted T cells, or PBMCs.

Original handling: Reference gene primers were amplified, and this amplification served to estimate nucleated cell counts. TCRdb keeps only in-frame clones here, not all; method: immunoSEQ multiplex PCR. V and J calls and clone size are those listed in that table; D and trimming were worked out from the DNA. The sample has 200,000 to 300,000 clones; roughly 80% are singletons. Trimming removed 5 bases from V and 11 bases from J, with 15 bases in between. In germline, CDR1 is SGHAT, CDR2 FQNNGV. This CDR3 spans 13 amino acids. The source material was peripheral blood. V usage is TRBV11-2 and J usage is TRBJ1-4, with TRBD1 as a possible D gene (5 bases). The sequence came from a man in his sixties with acute or convalescent COVID-19. The CDR3 DNA is TGTGCCAGCAGCCCATTGCAGGGTGACAAACTGTTTTTT. This codes for CASSPLQGDKLFF. Filled out from reference TRBV11-2 and TRBJ1-4, the complete variable domain reads EAGVAQSPRYKIIEKRQSVAFWCNPISGHATLYWYQQILGQGPKLLIQFQNNGVVDDSQLPKDRFSAERLKGVDSTLKIQPAKLEDSAVYLCASSPLQGDKLFFGSGTQLSVL.